This TCR beta chain originates from a study of shared clonotypes between healthy human individuals. Study-level background: CD4 naive and CD4 memory each took three plates per donor, while CD8 naive took two and CD8 memory one.

The method was immunoSEQ multiplex PCR; TCRdb's version includes in-frame clones alone and lacks a portion of them. The table has roughly 330,000 clones, under 80% seen once; the top ten hold approximately 10%. Study conclusions and caveats: An anticipated effect of sequencing depth on clonotype sharing among donors was recognized.

Remarks on this clone: Its antigen is unidentified.

With V trimmed by 4 bases and J by 7 bases, 3 bases remained unmatched. The CDR3 sequence is 14 residues long. Germline lookup yields CDR1 MNHNY and CDR2 SVGAGI (reference sequence). The TCR was taken from a man in his thirties or forties in good health. The sequencing sample was made of memory CD4+ T cells sorted from blood. This sample's subset: CD45RA-negative fraction. The chain recombines TRBV6-6 with TRBJ1-4; 10 bases align to TRBD1. The CDR3 sequence is CASSLTGGGEKLFF. The CDR3 DNA sequence: TGTGCCAGCAGTTTGACAGGGGGCGGTGAAAAACTGTTTTTT.